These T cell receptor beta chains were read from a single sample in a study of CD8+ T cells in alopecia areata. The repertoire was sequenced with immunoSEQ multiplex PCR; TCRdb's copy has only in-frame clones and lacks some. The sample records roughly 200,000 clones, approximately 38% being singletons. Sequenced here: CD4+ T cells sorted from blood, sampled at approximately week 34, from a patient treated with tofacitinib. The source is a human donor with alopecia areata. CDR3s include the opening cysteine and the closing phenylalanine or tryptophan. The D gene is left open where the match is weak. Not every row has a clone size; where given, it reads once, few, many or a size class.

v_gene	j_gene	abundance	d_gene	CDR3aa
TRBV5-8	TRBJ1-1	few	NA	CASSMGGRENTEAFF
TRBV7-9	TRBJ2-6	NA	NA	CASSFSLGRDGSGANVLTF
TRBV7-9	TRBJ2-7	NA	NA	CASSPTPGRGAYEQYF
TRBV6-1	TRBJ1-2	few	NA	CASSEGVGESSGYTF
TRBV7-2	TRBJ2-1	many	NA	CASSPYVTNEQFF
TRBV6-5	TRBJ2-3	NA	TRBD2	CASSQLAGGPDTQYF
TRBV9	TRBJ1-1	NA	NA	CASSVGTARGTEAFF
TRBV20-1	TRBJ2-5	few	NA	CSAAWKETQYF
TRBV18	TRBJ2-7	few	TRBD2	CASSLSSGRSSYEQYF
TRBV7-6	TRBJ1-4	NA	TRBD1	CASSLAPPSAGGEKLFF
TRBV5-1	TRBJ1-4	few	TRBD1	CASSPRTGEGKLFF
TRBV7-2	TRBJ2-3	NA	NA	CASSVGAVSTDTQYF
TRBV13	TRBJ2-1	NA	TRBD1	CASRRTGGPSANEQFF
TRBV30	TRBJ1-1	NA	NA	CAWRGMNTEAFF
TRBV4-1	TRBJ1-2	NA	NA	CATRGSRDGYTF
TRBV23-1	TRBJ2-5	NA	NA	CASSQPRERGGPRRETQYF
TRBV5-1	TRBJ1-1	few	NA	CASSLPSNTEAFF
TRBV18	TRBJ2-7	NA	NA	CASSLVPSSYEQYF
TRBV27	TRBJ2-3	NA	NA	CASSPGTDTQYF
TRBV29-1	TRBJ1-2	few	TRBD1	CSVETGGHGYTF
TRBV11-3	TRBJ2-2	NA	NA	CASSRIPGELFF
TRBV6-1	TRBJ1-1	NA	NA	CASRLVSNTEAFF
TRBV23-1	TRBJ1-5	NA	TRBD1	CASSQGDRGINQPQHF
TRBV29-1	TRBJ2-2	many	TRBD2	CSVGSLAGRNTGELFF
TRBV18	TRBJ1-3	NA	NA	CASSPRVSSGNTIYF
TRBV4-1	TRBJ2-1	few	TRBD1	CASSQLRGGRGNEQFF